The sample holds a few counts of the clone carrying this T cell receptor (beta chain). Its target is unknown. V lost 6 bases to trimming and J lost 14 bases; unmatched junction nucleotides: 15. CDR3 size: 14 residues. This sample was included in a study of T cells after yellow fever vaccination. Notes on the study in general: Clonotype sharing between CD4 and CD8 compartments was small.

A single record per CDR3 protein comes from TCRdb applying MiXCR to the 5' RACE reads. The sample has about 300,000 distinct CDR3 sequences, roughly 8.7% seen once. V usage is TRBV12-3 or TRBV12-4 and J usage is TRBJ2-1; TRBD1 aligns across 8 bases. The sequencing used CD4+ T cells sorted from PBMCs, collected 5 days after the yellow fever booster vaccination. This clonotype was obtained from a man between 18 and 29 years old who received the YFV17D yellow fever vaccine. As DNA, the CDR3 is TGTGCCAGCAGGGCCGGGACAGGCTTCTCCCAAAAGTTCTTC. Its translation: CASRAGTGFSQKFF.